This T cell receptor beta chain was identified in a study of vaccination effects on CD4 cells after COVID-19 (dated by TCRdb to the early 2020s). For the study in its entirety: Two doses of either the BNT162b2 or the mRNA-1273 mRNA SARS-CoV-2 vaccine were administered to participants. Cultures from other donors in the study were sequenced using the Oncomine TCR Beta short-read assay on an Illumina iSeq 100. A total of 10 COVID-19 convalescent patients and a handful of SARS-CoV-2-naive healthy vaccine recipients were included in the full study. SARS-CoV-2 spike-specific CD4+ TCR repertoires were compared before and after mRNA vaccination in COVID-19 convalescent patients and in infection-naive vaccine recipients.

The CDR3 spans 13 residues, from the cysteine through the phenylalanine. Here the CDR3 DNA is all that survives: 39 bases in frame from base 1. V is shortened by 6 bases, J by 6 bases, and the region joining them spans 14 bases. The germline V gene sets CDR1 to MNHEY and CDR2 to SVGAGI. To identify antigen-specific CD4+ T cell clonotypes by their expansion, the ViraFEST assay first stimulated PBMC with viral peptide pools and then applied TCR sequencing. After approximately 11 days of culture, CD4+ T cells were isolated with the EasySep CD4+ T cell isolation kit. None of the healthy vaccine recipients had a prior SARS-CoV-2 infection, which was confirmed by nucleocapsid antibody tests that came back negative both before and after vaccination. About 2.2 million PBMC per well were cultured in IMDM with about 4.5% human AB serum, around 10 IU/ml IL-2 and gentamicin, plus 10 ug/ml peptides. On days 3 and 7, half of the culture medium was replaced with fresh IL-2-containing medium. Unless noted otherwise, every peptide stimulation condition was grown in triplicate wells. Using Ficoll-Paque Plus gradient centrifugation, PBMC were separated from whole blood and then either used fresh or cryopreserved at -140C. The overlapping peptide pools covered the spike proteins of SARS-CoV-2 as well as those of the common cold coronaviruses HCoV-NL63, HCoV-OC43 and HCoV-229E. Genomic DNA was extracted from cultured CD4+ T cells with the QIAamp micro DNA kit.

Results the study describes overall, beyond this receptor: Limitations of the study were the small number of convalescent patients and the absence of early post-infection timepoints. Among healthy vaccine recipients, nearly all vaccine-induced clones were SARS-CoV-2 mono-reactive, and just 1 of 255 was cross-reactive with common cold coronaviruses. Marked clonal contraction was observed in both infection-induced and vaccine-induced clones at late post-vaccination timepoints, consistent with waning T cell responses.

The library was prepared using the immunoSEQ multiplex PCR assay. DNA from the cultured and isolated CD4+ T cells underwent TCR beta CDR3 sequencing. Per the original workflow: Non-productive TCR sequences were removed and reads were trimmed to the CDR3 region, keeping CDR3s of at least 7 amino acids. The MANAFEST web app was used to identify antigen-specific clonotypes by comparing expansion in peptide wells with expansion in reference cultures. To count as positive, a clone had to show expansion at FDR<0.05 compared with the reference and with all other wells, an odds ratio above 5, and a frequency above 0.1% in two replicate wells. Clonotypes significantly expanded in SARS-CoV-2 spike wells and in at least one common cold coronavirus spike condition were defined as cross-reactive. Using the stringdist R package, CDR3 similarity was measured by Levenshtein distance, and unrooted trees were constructed with ape in R 3.6.1. TCRdb holds this immuneACCESS table with in-frame rearrangements only. Some clones are missing; in checked studies, unresolved V genes explain under half, and the rest has no known cause. That table furnishes V, J and clone size, whereas the DNA furnished D and trimming. The sample contains approximately 30,000 clones, roughly two thirds of them found a single time. The ten largest clones take up around 27% of the sample.

In this sample, this clone turned up a few times. It has no known antigen specificity. Base qualities were left out, and no much larger clone turns up one base away. The receptor chain draws on TRBV6-5 and TRBJ1-2, with a tentative D gene TRBD1 over 6 matching bases. The starting material was CD4+ T cells from PBMCs cultured with HCoV-229E spike peptides, obtained before COVID-19 vaccination. The sample's cell subset or site, from its label and the paper: HCoV-229E spike overlapping peptide pool stimulation. The clonotype was recovered from a human donor who received a COVID-19 vaccine. The CDR3 region has the sequence CASRRGGRDGYTF. The nucleotide sequence reads as follows: TGTGCCAGCAGAAGAGGGGGGCGTGATGGCTACACCTTC.